Below are 15 T cell receptor beta chains sequenced from a single sample in a study of blood T cell repertoires in COVID-19. Here immunoSEQ multiplex PCR was the method, and the copy in TCRdb shows in-frame clones only, minus some. Here the sample spans 210,000 or so clones, about 85% being singletons. Sequenced material: peripheral blood. The receptors were sampled from a woman under 30 who had recovered from COVID-19.

The chain uses TRBV30 and TRBJ2-1, with TRBD2 identical over 10 bases. This CDR3 is built from 15 residues. Per the germline V gene, CDR1 is GTSNPN and CDR2 is SVGIG (reference sequence). Trimming took 4 bases from V and 10 from J; bases not matched to a gene: 13. CDR3: CAWIYPSGSWWEQFF. The CDR3, as DNA: TGTGCCTGGATTTATCCTAGCGGGAGTTGGTGGGAGCAGTTCTTC.

The V gene is TRBV29-1, the J gene TRBJ2-1, with 10 bases lining up with TRBD2. The CDR3 runs to 14 residues. Germline V lookup: CDR1 SQVTM, CDR2 ANQGSEA. V trimming: 3 bases; J trimming: 7 bases; junction bases outside the gene matches: 6. CDR3 sequence reads: CSVESLAGENEQFF. The CDR3 DNA sequence: TGCAGCGTTGAGAGTCTAGCGGGAGAAAATGAGCAGTTCTTC.

The chain uses TRBV5-5 and TRBJ1-5, with a possible D match to TRBD1 (5 bases). This CDR3 is 15 amino acids long. V was trimmed by 1 base and J by 5 bases, leaving 13 bases between them. The germline V gene has CDR1 SGHKS and CDR2 YYEKEE (reference sequence). The CDR3 loop reads CASSLKGLNDQPQHF. CDR3 nucleotide sequence: TGTGCCAGCAGCTTGAAGGGACTAAATGATCAGCCCCAGCATTTT.

This chain connects TRBV5-1 to TRBJ2-3, with 9 bases identical to TRBD2. Trimming cost V 2 bases and J 6 bases; bases outside gene matches: 19. The length of the CDR3 is 19 residues. Germline loops: CDR1 SGHRS, CDR2 YFSETQ. DNA for the CDR3: TGCGCCAGCAGCTTCAGGGTTCACGAGAAGCGGGAGGCAGGCGATACGCAGTATTTT. Translating it yields CASSFRVHEKREAGDTQYF.

CDR3 protein: CASSPDPGRGFGYTF. DNA of the CDR3: TGTGCCAGCTCACCCGATCCGGGCCGGGGGTTTGGCTACACCTTC. This rearrangement joins TRBV18 to TRBJ1-2; TRBD1 is a possible D gene (5 bases). The CDR3 has 15 residues. The V end lost 3 bases, the J end lost 7 bases, and 18 bases lay between the germline ends. The germline gives CDR1 KGHSH, CDR2 LQKENI.

CDR3 DNA sequence: TGTGCCAGCGCGGGACAGGGATGGGTCGAGCAGTACTTC. This gives the protein CASAGQGWVEQYF. The rearrangement uses TRBV19 and TRBJ2-7; TRBD1 aligns across 9 bases. Trimming cost V 9 bases and J 6 bases; bases outside gene matches: 9. The CDR3 consists of 13 residues. The germline V gene has CDR1 LNHDA and CDR2 SQIVND (reference sequence). The whole variable domain, remainder taken from reference TRBV19 and TRBJ2-7, is DGGITQSPKYLFRKEGQNVTLSCEQNLNHDAMYWYRQDPGQGLRLIYYSQIVNDFQKGDIAEGYSVSREKKESFPLTVTSAQKNPTAFYLCASAGQGWVEQYFGPGTRLTVT.

This chain connects TRBV25-1 to TRBJ2-2, with 8 bases aligning to TRBD2. Germline lookup yields CDR1 MGHDK and CDR2 SYGVNS. Losses at the gene ends were 7 bases for V and 9 bases for J; bases not matched to a gene: 7. This CDR3 comprises 13 residues. The CDR3 region has the DNA TGTGCCAGCATTGGAGCGGGAGTCAGGGAGCTGTTTTTT. Protein product: CASIGAGVRELFF.

In this sample, this clone turned up once. The chain uses TRBV2 and TRBJ1-1; a weak D match, TRBD1 (6 bases). This CDR3 is 11 amino acids long. With 6 bases removed from V and 6 bases from J, the gap between germline ends came to 8 bases. CDR1 and CDR2 (germline): SNHLY, FYNNEI. In DNA form, the CDR3 reads TGTGCCAGCAGCGACAGGTCTGAAGCTTTCTTT. Translation: CASSDRSEAFF.

The CDR3 DNA reads as TGTGCCAGCAGTTACTTCGGGAGTGGCACCGGGGAGCTGTTTTTT. This sequence encodes CASSYFGSGTGELFF. The chain uses TRBV6-5 and TRBJ2-2; D is perhaps TRBD2 (6 bases). V gave up 1 base and J gave up 4 bases, with 10 bases separating them. The CDR3 totals 15 residues. Germline V CDR1 and CDR2: MNHEY, SVGAGI.

This sequence joins TRBV5-6 and TRBJ1-6; D unresolved. Germline V gene data show CDR1 as SGHDT and CDR2 as YYEEEE. This CDR3 is 15 amino acids long. V gave up 4 bases and J gave up 8 bases, with 16 bases separating them. The CDR3 nucleotides are TGTGCCAGCAGCGTCACACGGACTCTTGATTCACCCCTCCACTTT. Translating it yields CASSVTRTLDSPLHF.

The chain is built from TRBV28 and TRBJ1-1; 11 nucleotides agree with TRBD1. Per germline, CDR1 MDHEN and CDR2 SYDVKM. V dropped 8 bases and J dropped 3; count of bases not matched to a gene: 14. The CDR3 is made up of 17 amino acids. This CDR3 reads CASPPRDRGETDTEAFF. CDR3 coding DNA: TGTGCCAGCCCCCCCCGGGACAGGGGGGAGACGGACACTGAAGCTTTCTTT.

The chain couples TRBV14 to TRBJ2-3, with a tentative D call TRBD2 (6 bases). Germline lookup yields CDR1 SGHDN and CDR2 FVKESK. V gave up 0 bases and J gave up 2 bases, with 12 bases separating them. This CDR3 is built from 16 residues. CDR3 in DNA: TGTGCCAGCAGCCAAGATCCGGGACTCAACACAGATACGCAGTATTTT. Protein: CASSQDPGLNTDTQYF.

The chain uses TRBV4-3 and TRBJ2-7; D is possibly TRBD2 (5 bases). Between the trimmed V and J ends, which lost 5 bases and 1 base, there was a span of 12 bases. This CDR3 contains 14 residues. Germline assignment: CDR1 LGHNA and CDR2 YSLEER. The CDR3 here is CASSSGLFSYEQYF. Written as DNA, the CDR3 is TGCGCCAGCAGCTCTGGACTCTTTTCCTACGAGCAGTACTTC.

This rearrangement joins TRBV30 to TRBJ2-3; the match to TRBD1 covers 10 bases. The CDR3 has 15 amino acids. The V gene's germline CDR1 is GTSNPN and CDR2 SVGIG (reference sequence). The ends lost 3 bases at V and 6 bases at J; junction bases unmatched: 9. This chain's CDR3 is CAWRTGQGSWDTQYF. CDR3 bases: TGTGCCTGGAGGACGGGACAGGGGAGTTGGGATACGCAGTATTTT.

V is TRBV9 and J is TRBJ2-7; TRBD1 agrees at 11 bases. With 4 bases clipped from V and 5 bases from J, the junction kept 8 bases outside the gene matches. Per the germline V gene, CDR1 is SGDLS and CDR2 is YYNGEE. The CDR3 runs to 15 residues. CDR3 sequence: CASSPSGTGGNEQYF. The DNA of the CDR3 is TGTGCCAGCAGCCCCTCCGGGACAGGGGGGAACGAGCAGTACTTC.